Listed here is a single T cell receptor beta chain. What it recognizes is unknown. This record comes from a study of a mutant IDH1 vaccine in newly diagnosed glioma. About the research overall: Patients began vaccination 4-6 weeks after radiotherapy alone, or with temozolomide cycles.

CDR3 length: 14 amino acids. Germline V gene sequence: CDR1 SGHTA, CDR2 FQGNSA. Trimming took 1 base from V and 2 from J, leaving 8 bases between them. Assay used: immunoSEQ multiplex PCR; TCRdb lists only in-frame clones, some missing. The sample yields 55,000 to 70,000 clones, approximately 89% seen once. Documented time point: week 11, during vaccination. All doses held 300 ug of mutant IDH1 20-mer peptide, with topical imiquimod. Donors harbored newly found WHO grade 3 or 4 IDH1-mutant, ATRX-lost astrocytomas. This material consisted of PBMCs, taken from a glioma patient whose treatment included an IDH1 peptide vaccine. The receptor comes from a man aged 35-49 years with glioma. This chain joins TRBV7-2 and TRBJ2-5; the D is unclear. CDR3 in amino acids: CASSLERNQETQYF. The CDR3 DNA follows: TGTGCCAGCAGCTTAGAAAGGAATCAAGAGACCCAGTACTTC.